This T cell receptor (beta chain) is drawn from a study of shared clonotypes between healthy human individuals. Findings and caveats of the study: In general, naive subsets displayed greater estimated richness than memory subsets did.

In the naive CD8 group, cells lacked CD45RO and were positively selected for CCR7, so terminally differentiated effector memory CD45RA+ cells were left out. This clone was seen only once. The antigen is undetermined. Additional DNA sequences in this sample encode the identical CDR3. The CDR3 has 12 residues. From germline, CDR1 is SNHLY and CDR2 FYNNEI. The V gene lost 7 bases and the J gene lost 3 bases, with 10 bases spanning the gap. TCRdb keeps only in-frame clones here, not all; method: immunoSEQ multiplex PCR. The sample has about 870,000 clones; 80% to 95% are singletons. The clonotype originates from a man aged 25-45 years in good health. Sequenced input: naive CD8+ T cells sorted from blood. This sequence joins TRBV2 and TRBJ2-7; a weak D match, TRBD2 (6 bases). The CDR3 DNA sequence: TGTGCCAGCACCGGGGGTCTCTACGAGCAGTACTTC. Translated, it gives CASTGGLYEQYF.